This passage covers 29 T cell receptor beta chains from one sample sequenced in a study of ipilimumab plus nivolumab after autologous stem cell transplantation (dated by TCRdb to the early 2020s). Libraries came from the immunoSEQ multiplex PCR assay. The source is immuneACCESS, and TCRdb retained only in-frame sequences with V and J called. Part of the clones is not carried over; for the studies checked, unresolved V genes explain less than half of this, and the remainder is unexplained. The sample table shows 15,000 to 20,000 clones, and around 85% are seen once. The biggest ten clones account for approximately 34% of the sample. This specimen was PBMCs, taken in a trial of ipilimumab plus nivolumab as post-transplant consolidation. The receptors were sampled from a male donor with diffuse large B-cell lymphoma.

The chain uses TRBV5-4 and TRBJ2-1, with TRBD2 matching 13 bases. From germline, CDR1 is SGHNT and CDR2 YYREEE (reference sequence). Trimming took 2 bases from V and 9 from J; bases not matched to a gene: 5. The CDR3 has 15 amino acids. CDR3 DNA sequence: TGTGCCAGCAGCTTCGGGACTAGCGGGAACACTGAGCAGTTCTTC. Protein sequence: CASSFGTSGNTEQFF.

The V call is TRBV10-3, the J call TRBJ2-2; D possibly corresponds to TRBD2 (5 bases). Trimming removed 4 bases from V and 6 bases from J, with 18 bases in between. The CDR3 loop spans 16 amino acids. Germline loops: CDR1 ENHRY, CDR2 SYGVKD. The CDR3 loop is CAISGFTSTGPGELFF. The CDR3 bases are TGTGCCATCAGTGGATTTACTAGTACCGGGCCCGGGGAGCTGTTTTTT.

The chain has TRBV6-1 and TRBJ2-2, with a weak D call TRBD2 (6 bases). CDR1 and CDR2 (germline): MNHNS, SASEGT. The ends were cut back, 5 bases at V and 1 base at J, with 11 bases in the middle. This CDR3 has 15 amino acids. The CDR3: CASSLRRGNTGELFF. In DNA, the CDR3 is TGTGCCAGCAGTCTCCGGCGGGGGAACACCGGGGAGCTGTTTTTT.

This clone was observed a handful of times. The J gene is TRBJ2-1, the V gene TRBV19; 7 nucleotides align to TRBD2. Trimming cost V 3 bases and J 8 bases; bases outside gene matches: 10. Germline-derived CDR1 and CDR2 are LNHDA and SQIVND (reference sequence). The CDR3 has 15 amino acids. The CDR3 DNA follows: TGTGCCAGTAGTATGAAAGCGGGATGGCCCTATGAGCAGTTCTTC. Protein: CASSMKAGWPYEQFF.

CDR3 nucleotide sequence: TGTGCCAGCAGCTTAGCTTCCGCAAATACGCAGTATTTT. Residues: CASSLASANTQYF. The V gene is TRBV7-9, the J gene TRBJ2-3; D not certain. With 0 bases removed from V and 7 bases from J, the gap between germline ends came to 8 bases. The germline gives CDR1 SEHNR, CDR2 FQNEAQ (reference sequence). This CDR3 region has 13 residues.

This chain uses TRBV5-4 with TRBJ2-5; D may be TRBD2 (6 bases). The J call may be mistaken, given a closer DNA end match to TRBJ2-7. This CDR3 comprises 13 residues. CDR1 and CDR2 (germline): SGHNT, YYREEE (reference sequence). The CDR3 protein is CASSYRDSYEQYF. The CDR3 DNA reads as TGTGCCAGCAGCTACCGGGACTCGTACGAGCAGTACTTC.

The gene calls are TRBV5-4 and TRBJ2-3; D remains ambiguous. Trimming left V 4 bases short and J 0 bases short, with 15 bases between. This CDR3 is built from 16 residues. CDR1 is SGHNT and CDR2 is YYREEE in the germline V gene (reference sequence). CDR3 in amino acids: CASSPHGVFSTDTQYF. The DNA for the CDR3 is TGTGCCAGCAGCCCCCATGGGGTCTTCAGCACAGATACGCAGTATTTT.

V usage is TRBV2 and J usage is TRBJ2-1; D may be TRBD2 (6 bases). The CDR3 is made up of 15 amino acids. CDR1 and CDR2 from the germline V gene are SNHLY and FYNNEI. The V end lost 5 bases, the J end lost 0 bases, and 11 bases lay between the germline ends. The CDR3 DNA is TGTGCCAGCAGTCGACTAGGAAGCTCCTACAATGAGCAGTTCTTC. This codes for CASSRLGSSYNEQFF.

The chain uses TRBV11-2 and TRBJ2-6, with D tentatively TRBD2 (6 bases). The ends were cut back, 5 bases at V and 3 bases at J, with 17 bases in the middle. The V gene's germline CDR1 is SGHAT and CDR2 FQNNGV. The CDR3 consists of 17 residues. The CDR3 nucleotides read TGTGCCAGCAGCCGCGGGATACTTAGCGGTGGGGCCAACGTCCTGACTTTC. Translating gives CASSRGILSGGANVLTF.

The DNA for the CDR3 is TGTGCCAGCAGCTTTGGCCACTACGAGCAGTACTTC. It yields the protein CASSFGHYEQYF. This chain links TRBV11-1 with TRBJ2-7; D gene unclear. The V gene's germline CDR1 is SGHAT and CDR2 FQDESV (reference sequence). This CDR3 is built from 12 residues. Trimming took 3 bases from V and 3 from J, leaving 6 bases between them.

CDR3 amino acids: CAWSEGPSNTGELFF. The CDR3, as DNA: TGTGCCTGGAGTGAGGGACCATCGAACACCGGGGAGCTGTTTTTT. The V and J genes are TRBV30 and TRBJ2-2; D could derive from TRBD1 or TRBD2 (5 bases each). Looked up from germline, CDR1 is GTSNPN and CDR2 is SVGIG (reference sequence). This CDR3 has 15 amino acids. Trimming shortened V by 1 base and J by 0 bases, and 9 bases separated the two germline ends. The whole variable domain, remainder taken from reference TRBV30 and TRBJ2-2, is SQTIHQWPATLVQPVGSPLSLECTVEGTSNPNLYWYRQAAGRGLQLLFYSVGIGQISSEVPQNLSASRPQDRQFILSSKKLLLSDSGFYLCAWSEGPSNTGELFFGEGSRLTVL.

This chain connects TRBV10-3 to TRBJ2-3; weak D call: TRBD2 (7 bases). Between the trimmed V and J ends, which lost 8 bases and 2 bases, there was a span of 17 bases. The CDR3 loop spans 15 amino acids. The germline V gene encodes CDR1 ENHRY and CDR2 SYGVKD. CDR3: CAIGGARGITDTQYF. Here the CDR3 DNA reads TGTGCCATCGGGGGGGCACGGGGGATCACAGATACGCAGTATTTT.

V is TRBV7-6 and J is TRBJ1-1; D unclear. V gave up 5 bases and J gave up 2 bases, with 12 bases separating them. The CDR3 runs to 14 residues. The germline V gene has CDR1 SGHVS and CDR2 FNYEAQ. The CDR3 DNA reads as TGTGCCAGCAGCCCTGGGCAGGCTAACACTGAAGCTTTCTTT. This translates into CASSPGQANTEAFF.

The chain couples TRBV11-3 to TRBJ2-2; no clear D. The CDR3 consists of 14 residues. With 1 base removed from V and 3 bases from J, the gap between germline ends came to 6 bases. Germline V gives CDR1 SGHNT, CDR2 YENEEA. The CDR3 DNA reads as TGTGCCAGCAGCTTAGTTGCCCACACCGGGGAGCTGTTTTTT. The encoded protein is CASSLVAHTGELFF.

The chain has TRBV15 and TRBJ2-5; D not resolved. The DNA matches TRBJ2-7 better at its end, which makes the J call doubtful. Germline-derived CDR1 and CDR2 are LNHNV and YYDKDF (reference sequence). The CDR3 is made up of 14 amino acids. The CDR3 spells CATSPRDPPYEQYF. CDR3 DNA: TGTGCCACCAGCCCACGAGATCCTCCCTACGAGCAGTACTTC.

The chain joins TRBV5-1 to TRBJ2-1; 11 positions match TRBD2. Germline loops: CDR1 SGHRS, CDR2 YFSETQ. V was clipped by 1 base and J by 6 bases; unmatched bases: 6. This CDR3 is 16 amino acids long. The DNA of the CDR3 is TGCGCCAGCAGCTTGCCCGGACTAGCGGGTGGCAATGAGCAGTTCTTC. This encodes CASSLPGLAGGNEQFF.

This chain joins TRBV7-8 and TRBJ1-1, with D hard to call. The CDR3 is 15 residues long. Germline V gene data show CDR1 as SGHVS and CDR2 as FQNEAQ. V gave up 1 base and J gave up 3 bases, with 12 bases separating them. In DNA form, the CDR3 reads TGTGCCAGCAGCTTAGTGGCAGGCCCCTACACTGAAGCTTTCTTT. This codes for CASSLVAGPYTEAFF. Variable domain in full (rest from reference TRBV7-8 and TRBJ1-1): GAGVSQSPRYKVAKRGQDVALRCDPISGHVSLFWYQQALGQGPEFLTYFQNEAQLDKSGLPSDRFFAERPEGSVSTLKIQRTQQEDSAVYLCASSLVAGPYTEAFFGQGTRLTVV.

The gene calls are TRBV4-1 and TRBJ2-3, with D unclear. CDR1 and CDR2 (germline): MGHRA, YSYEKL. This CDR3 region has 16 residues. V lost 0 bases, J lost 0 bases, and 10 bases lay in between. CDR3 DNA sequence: TGCGCCAGCAGCCAAGATGGTTTCCCTAGCACAGATACGCAGTATTTT. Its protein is CASSQDGFPSTDTQYF.

The CDR3 coding sequence is TGTGCCAGATCGACTAGCGGGAGTTACAATGAGCAGTTCTTC. Translated: CARSTSGSYNEQFF. The chain combines TRBV2 with TRBJ2-1; the match to TRBD2 covers 12 bases. V shed 9 bases, J shed 4 bases, and the junction held 4 bases outside the gene matches. Germline loops: CDR1 SNHLY, CDR2 FYNNEI. This CDR3 has 14 residues.

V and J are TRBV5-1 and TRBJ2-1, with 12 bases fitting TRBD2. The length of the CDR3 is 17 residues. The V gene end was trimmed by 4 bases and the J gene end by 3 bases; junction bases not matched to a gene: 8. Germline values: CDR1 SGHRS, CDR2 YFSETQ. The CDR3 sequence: CASSLGLAGINYNEQFF. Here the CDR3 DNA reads TGCGCCAGCAGCCTCGGACTAGCGGGGATAAACTACAATGAGCAGTTCTTC.

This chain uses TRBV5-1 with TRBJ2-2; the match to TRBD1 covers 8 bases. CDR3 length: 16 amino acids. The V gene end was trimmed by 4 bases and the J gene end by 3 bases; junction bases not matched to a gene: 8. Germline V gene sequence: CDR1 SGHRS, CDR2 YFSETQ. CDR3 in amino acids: CASSRGTGGDTGELFF. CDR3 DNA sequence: TGCGCCAGCAGCCGGGGGACAGGAGGCGACACCGGGGAGCTGTTTTTT.

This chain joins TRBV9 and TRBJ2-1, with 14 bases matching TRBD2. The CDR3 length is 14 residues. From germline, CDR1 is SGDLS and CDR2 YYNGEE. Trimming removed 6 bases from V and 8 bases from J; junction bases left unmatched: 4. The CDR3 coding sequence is TGTGCCAGCACCGGGACTAGCGGGAGCGATGAGCAGTTCTTC. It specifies CASTGTSGSDEQFF.

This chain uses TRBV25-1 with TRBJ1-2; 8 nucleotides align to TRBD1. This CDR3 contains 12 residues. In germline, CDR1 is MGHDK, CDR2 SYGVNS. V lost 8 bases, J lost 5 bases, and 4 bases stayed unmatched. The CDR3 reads CASSQGAYGYTF. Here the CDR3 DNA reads TGTGCCAGCTCTCAGGGGGCGTATGGCTACACCTTC.

The CDR3 coding sequence is TGTGCCAGCAGCTTCCGACAGGGTATAGGTCTCGGTGAGCAGTTCTTC. It translates to CASSFRQGIGLGEQFF. The J gene is TRBJ2-1, the V gene TRBV5-8, with TRBD1 identical over 7 bases. The junction had 14 bases not matched to a gene; V was cut back by 2 bases and J by 9 bases. There are 16 residues in the CDR3. Germline lookup yields CDR1 SGHTS and CDR2 YDEGEE.

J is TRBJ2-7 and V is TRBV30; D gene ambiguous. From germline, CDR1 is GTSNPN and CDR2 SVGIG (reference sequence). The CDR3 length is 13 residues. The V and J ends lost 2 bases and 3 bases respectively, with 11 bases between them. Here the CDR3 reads CAWSPSPVYEQYF. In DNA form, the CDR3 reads TGTGCCTGGAGTCCCAGTCCAGTCTACGAGCAGTACTTC.

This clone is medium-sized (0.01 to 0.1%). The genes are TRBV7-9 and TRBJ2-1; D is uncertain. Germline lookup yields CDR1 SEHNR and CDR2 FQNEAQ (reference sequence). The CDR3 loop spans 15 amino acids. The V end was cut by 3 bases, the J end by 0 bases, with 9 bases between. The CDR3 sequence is CASSFRPRSYNEQFF. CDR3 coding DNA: TGTGCCAGCAGCTTCCGCCCCCGCTCCTACAATGAGCAGTTCTTC.

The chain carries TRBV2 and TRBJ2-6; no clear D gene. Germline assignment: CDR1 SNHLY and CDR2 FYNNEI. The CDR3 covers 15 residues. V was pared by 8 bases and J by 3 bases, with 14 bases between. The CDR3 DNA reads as TGTGCCAGCGGTTGGAGCTACTATGGGGCCAACGTCCTGACTTTC. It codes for CASGWSYYGANVLTF.

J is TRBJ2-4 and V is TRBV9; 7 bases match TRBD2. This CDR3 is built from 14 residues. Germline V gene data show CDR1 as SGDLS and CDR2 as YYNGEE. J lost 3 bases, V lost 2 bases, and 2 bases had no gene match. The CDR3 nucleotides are TGTGCCAGCAGCGTGCTAGCGGACAAAAACATTCAGTACTTC. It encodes CASSVLADKNIQYF.

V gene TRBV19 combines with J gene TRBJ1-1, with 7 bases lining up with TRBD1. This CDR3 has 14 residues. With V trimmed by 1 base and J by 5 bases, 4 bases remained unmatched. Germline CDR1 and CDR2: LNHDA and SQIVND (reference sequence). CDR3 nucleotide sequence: TGTGCCAGTAGTATAGGCCCAGGGGGAACTGAAGCTTTCTTT. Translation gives CASSIGPGGTEAFF.